This entry concerns a single T cell receptor beta chain. This clone's antigen is unknown. No base-level quality is on record; no much larger clone is a single base apart. The immunoSEQ hsTCRB v3.0 assay was used at survey level resolution to sequence the TRB variable region. The target sequencing depth for TRB was 40,000-50,000 T-cell genomes per sample. TRB libraries were pooled and sequenced on an Illumina MiSeq using a v3 150-cycle kit. The authors' analysis ran thus. Repertoire analysis was run in R within a reproducible Nextflow workflow that covered QC, data transformation and analysis. LymphoSeq2, an R package for exploring AIRR-Seq data, was used to implement the custom analyses. After excluding a few samples that yielded fewer than 5000 total TRB sequences, approximately 170 HIV repertoires remained for analysis. Among the 170 to 200 retained HIV repertoires, about 60 were collected before ART initiation and approximately 130 were collected after ART initiation. Repertoires were downsampled to 5000 TRB nucleotide sequences, with summary statistics averaged over 100 downsampling iterations. Only TRB sequences with CDR3 regions of at least seven amino acids were retained for analysis. Diversity was measured with a Shannon entropy-derived clonality score and the Gini coefficient. Repertoire networks linked the top 5000 CDR3 amino acid sequences whenever two sequences differed by an edit distance of one. For TRB CDR3 amino acid sequences, antigen specificity groups and MHC restriction were predicted with GLIPH2. Known CMV, EBV, HIV or tissue antigen associations were flagged by matching CDR3 amino acid sequences against VDJdb and McPAS-TCR. Pre-ART, post-ART and control groups were compared with Wilcoxon signed-rank tests and Holm-Bonferroni correction. In TCRdb, the immuneACCESS table is reduced to in-frame sequences with V and J assigned. These tables do not hold every clone; where another copy was compared, an unresolved V gene accounts for under half, and the others remain unexplained. V and J calls and clone size are copied from that table; D and trimming were computed from the DNA. A total of tens of thousands of clones appear in this sample, approximately 80% of them only once. The ten largest clones capture 4.5% to 6% of the sample.

Participants were included only if at least one PBMC sample before ART initiation and at least two post-ART samples were available. Every participant with HIV received treatment in the United States of America. Cryopreserved samples of about 0.95-10 million PBMC were thawed and washed before DNA extraction. At the time of the earliest PBMC sample, participants with HIV were aged between roughly 20 and 55 years. PBMC samples were contributed by each participant from 1-4 timepoints before ART initiation and 2-8 timepoints after ART initiation, with a median of 7 samples. Serial HIV viral load, CD4+ T-cell count, ART history and demographic data were obtained for every participant. A Qiagen kit on a QIAcube was used to extract genomic DNA from unsorted PBMC, with samples processed in batches of 12. The data originate from a study of long-term antiretroviral therapy in people with HIV (dated by TCRdb to between 2021 and 2024). With respect to the entire study: The earliest samples were collected roughly a decade before the 2015 WHO recommendation for immediate ART, at a time when ART was usually postponed until CD4 counts fell. Of the approximately 30 participants with HIV, ten to eleven were female. No cross-contamination during QIAcube processing was seen in test extractions of a monoclonal T-cell line run alongside around 31 polyclonal samples. A total of over 150 cryopreserved PBMC samples came from 25 to 35 adults with confirmed HIV infection and were collected serially over a mean of roughly six years (range 1-12). A retrospective serial study tested whether ART initiation and durable HIV suppression were associated with changes in peripheral blood TRB repertoire composition and diversity.

What the authors observed across the whole study: The repertoire was dominated across all time points by expanded TRB clones identified before ART initiation, although this dominance was seen to fluctuate and to decrease in many PLHIV after ART. Starting ART was linked to a significant rise in TRB diversity, yet even with long-term ART the diversity remained significantly lower than in transplant donor controls. No data were available on ART adherence, viral resistance or therapy changes, limiting inferences about post-ART repertoire changes. The samples were dated from about 2003 to 2018, and the ART regimens that were used may be less effective than current ART regimens. Because pre-ART samples had limited cell numbers, unsorted PBMC were profiled rather than sorted CD4+ and CD8+ T cells. Because PBMC availability was limited, only the TCR beta chain was sequenced, with no alpha chain pairing. Narrower CDR3 length ranges were observed in HIV repertoires than in controls, and an antigen-experienced repertoire with only a slight naive shift after ART was suggested by the network structure.

V was cut back by 8 bases and J by 2 bases, leaving a gap of 13 bases between them. For CDR1 and CDR2, the germline V gene lists SNHLY and FYNNEI. The CDR3 runs 13 residues from the cysteine to the valine. Only the CDR3 portion is preserved as DNA: 39 bases, with reading frame beginning at the first base. Recombination linked TRBV2 to TRBJ2-7; TRBD1 might be the D gene, on 5 matching bases. Sequencing used unsorted PBMCs, obtained 1.1 years before starting antiretroviral therapy. This clonotype originated in a woman in her 30s with HIV. The DNA reads as follows: TGTGCCAGCGGGGAAGGGGTTACCTACGAGCAGTACGTC. It encodes CASGEGVTYEQYV.